These 24 T cell receptor beta chains were sequenced from one sample in a study of OX40 agonist ivuxolimab in advanced cancers. Libraries were prepared by immunoSEQ multiplex PCR; TCRdb keeps only in-frame clonotypes and omits some of them. The table has roughly 100,000 clones, 70% to 90% seen once. Sequencing was performed on CD4+ or CD8+ T cells sorted from blood, taken in a trial of the OX40 agonist ivuxolimab. These receptors were taken from an adult with an advanced solid tumor such as melanoma, head and neck, liver or kidney cancer.

This chain connects TRBV7-9 to TRBJ1-5; the D gene is possibly TRBD1 (5 bases). Germline V CDR1 and CDR2: SEHNR, FQNEAQ (reference sequence). The CDR3 has 18 amino acids. V lost 2 bases, J lost 2 bases, and 19 bases lay in between. CDR3 in amino acids: CASSLNRWGVQGNQPQHF. Written as DNA, the CDR3 is TGTGCCAGCAGCTTAAATCGGTGGGGGGTTCAGGGCAATCAGCCCCAGCATTTT.

The J gene is TRBJ2-5, the V gene TRBV28, with D hard to call. The DNA matches TRBJ2-7 better at its end, which makes the J call doubtful. Germline CDR1 reads MDHEN; CDR2 reads SYDVKM. The CDR3 is 13 residues long. CDR3 residues: CASSLRTSYEQYF. Written as DNA, the CDR3 is TGTGCCAGCAGTTTAAGGACCTCCTACGAGCAGTACTTC.

The chain's CDR3 is CASSLGGGLWEKLFF. CDR3 DNA sequence: TGTGCCAGCAGCTTAGGGGGAGGGCTCTGGGAAAAACTGTTTTTT. V and J are TRBV11-2 and TRBJ1-4; D gene unclear. V was cut by 1 base and J by 8 bases, with 14 bases left in between. CDR3 length equals 15 residues. Germline V lookup: CDR1 SGHAT, CDR2 FQNNGV.

The gene calls are TRBV12-5 and TRBJ2-7; TRBD2 aligns across 10 bases. With 8 bases clipped from V and 0 bases from J, the junction kept 4 bases outside the gene matches. In germline, CDR1 is LGHNT, CDR2 FRNRAP. This CDR3 region has 14 residues. CDR3: CASHSSGSSYEQYF. CDR3 bases: TGTGCTAGTCACTCTAGCGGGAGCTCCTACGAGCAGTACTTC.

For the CDR3, the DNA is TGTGCCACCAGCAGAGGTCAGGCCGAAGCTTTCTTT. It yields the protein CATSRGQAEAFF. V usage is TRBV15 and J usage is TRBJ1-1; no clear D gene. This CDR3 region has 12 residues. CDR1 and CDR2 from the germline V gene are LNHNV and YYDKDF (reference sequence). V lost 1 base to trimming and J lost 8 bases, with 8 bases between them. Drawing the rest from reference TRBV15 and TRBJ1-1, the complete variable domain is DAMVIQNPRYQVTQFGKPVTLSCSQTLNHNVMYWYQQKSSQAPKLLFHYYDKDFNNEADTPDNFQSRRPNTSFCFLDIRSPGLGDTAMYLCATSRGQAEAFFGQGTRLTVV.

The CDR3 reads CASSWALAGGELFF. The CDR3 bases are TGTGCCAGCAGCTGGGCCCTAGCGGGCGGGGAGCTGTTTTTT. The gene calls are TRBV5-5 and TRBJ2-2; 8 bases align to TRBD2. The V gene's germline CDR1 is SGHKS and CDR2 YYEKEE (reference sequence). V was clipped by 3 bases and J by 7 bases; unmatched bases: 5. The CDR3 runs 14 residues.

J is TRBJ2-7 and V is TRBV5-1; D not certain. Germline V gives CDR1 SGHRS, CDR2 YFSETQ. V gave up 0 bases and J gave up 3 bases, with 10 bases separating them. The CDR3 totals 14 residues. CDR3 loop: CASSLGTTFYEQYF. CDR3 sequence (DNA): TGCGCCAGCAGCTTGGGCACCACCTTCTACGAGCAGTACTTC.

V and J are TRBV19 and TRBJ2-3; no clear D gene. CDR3 length equals 14 residues. V was shortened by 6 bases and J by 0 bases, with 10 bases between the two germline ends. Germline lookup yields CDR1 LNHDA and CDR2 SQIVND (reference sequence). DNA for the CDR3: TGTGCCAGTAGAGCCCCTGGCAGCACAGATACGCAGTATTTT. It translates to CASRAPGSTDTQYF.

This clone was recorded only once. The J gene is TRBJ1-1, the V gene TRBV10-3; 7 nucleotides align to TRBD1. The CDR3 sequence is 14 residues long. Trimming cost V 7 bases and J 3 bases; bases outside gene matches: 8. Per the germline V gene, CDR1 is ENHRY and CDR2 is SYGVKD. The CDR3 DNA sequence: TGTGCCATCAAGGGGCAGGGGGTAGACACTGAAGCTTTCTTT. Protein: CAIKGQGVDTEAFF.

A few counts support this clone. Other nucleotide sequences from this sample produce the same CDR3. The V call is TRBV19, the J call TRBJ1-1, with a possible D match to TRBD1 (5 bases). This CDR3 region has 13 residues. V was shortened by 3 bases and J by 6 bases, with 11 bases between the two germline ends. Germline CDR1 is LNHDA and CDR2 is SQIVND (reference sequence). The CDR3 DNA reads as TGTGCCAGTAGTATCGGGGGGTTGGCTGAAGCTTTCTTT. Translating it yields CASSIGGLAEAFF.

A single count supports this clone. V and J are TRBV25-1 and TRBJ2-4; D tentatively fits TRBD1 or TRBD2 (5 bases each). The CDR3 runs 12 residues. V dropped 3 bases and J dropped 8 bases, with 8 bases sitting between them. Germline loops: CDR1 MGHDK, CDR2 SYGVNS. CDR3 nucleotide sequence: TGTGCCAGCAGTGAGGGGACGGACATTCAGTACTTC. Translation gives CASSEGTDIQYF. Full variable domain (missing parts from reference TRBV25-1 and TRBJ2-4): EADIYQTPRYLVIGTGKKITLECSQTMGHDKMYWYQQDPGMELHLIHYSYGVNSTEKGDLSSESTVSRIRTEHFPLTLESARPSHTSQYLCASSEGTDIQYFGAGTRLSVL.

The J gene is TRBJ1-5, the V gene TRBV30, with TRBD1 matching 8 bases. With V trimmed by 2 bases and J by 7 bases, 10 bases remained unmatched. The CDR3 extends over 15 amino acids. Germline V gene data show CDR1 as GTSNPN and CDR2 as SVGIG (reference sequence). CDR3 protein: CAWSHSPGGVQPQHF. The CDR3 nucleotides are TGTGCCTGGAGTCATTCCCCAGGGGGCGTCCAGCCCCAGCATTTT.

The genes are TRBV19 and TRBJ1-4, with D perhaps TRBD1 (5 bases). V was trimmed by 4 bases and J by 0 bases, leaving 6 bases between them. This CDR3 region has 14 residues. Germline CDR1 and CDR2: LNHDA and SQIVND (reference sequence). The CDR3 DNA follows: TGTGCCAGTAGTACAGGGTCAACTAATGAAAAACTGTTTTTT. Amino acids: CASSTGSTNEKLFF.

This chain links TRBV30 with TRBJ2-7; D is uncertain. CDR1 and CDR2 from the germline V gene are GTSNPN and SVGIG (reference sequence). The V and J ends lost 0 bases and 2 bases respectively, with 8 bases between them. This CDR3 contains 13 residues. The CDR3 DNA follows: TGTGCCTGGAGTGTAGGACGGCCCTACGAGCAGTACTTC. Encoded protein: CAWSVGRPYEQYF.

The J gene is TRBJ2-1, the V gene TRBV27; 8 nucleotides match TRBD2. CDR1 and CDR2 (germline): MNHEY, SMNVEV (reference sequence). The CDR3 sequence is 15 residues long. V lost 5 bases, J lost 11 bases, and 14 bases stayed unmatched. For the CDR3, the DNA is TGTGCCAGCAGTCCCCTCGGGAGCGGGAGTCTTCAGCAGTTCTTC. Its protein is CASSPLGSGSLQQFF.

This clone was recorded only once. This rearrangement joins TRBV7-8 to TRBJ1-6; 9 bases fit TRBD1. Unmatched junction bases numbered 2, after V lost 3 bases and J lost 8 bases. CDR1 SGHVS and CDR2 FQNEAQ come from the germline V gene. The CDR3 is made up of 14 amino acids. CDR3 loop: CASSLGTGHSPLHF. The CDR3 bases are TGTGCCAGCAGCTTGGGGACAGGGCATTCACCCCTCCACTTT.

The chain uses TRBV9 and TRBJ2-3; 8 bases are shared with TRBD1. The CDR3 spans 17 residues. V trimming: 0 bases; J trimming: 4 bases; junction bases outside the gene matches: 10. Per the germline V gene, CDR1 is SGDLS and CDR2 is YYNGEE. This CDR3 reads CASSVGSVRGLSDTQYF. DNA of the CDR3: TGTGCCAGCAGCGTAGGTTCAGTCAGGGGGCTATCAGATACGCAGTATTTT. Full variable domain (outside the CDR3, taken from reference TRBV9 and TRBJ2-3): DSGVTQTPKHLITATGQRVTLRCSPRSGDLSVYWYQQSLDQGLQFLIQYYNGEERAKGNILERFSAQQFPDLHSELNLSSLELGDSALYFCASSVGSVRGLSDTQYFGPGTRLTVL.

The chain uses TRBV6-5 and TRBJ2-1; 11 bases are shared with TRBD2. The CDR3 consists of 14 residues. J was trimmed by 0 bases and V by 10 bases; bases with no gene match: 2. The germline V gene has CDR1 MNHEY and CDR2 SVGAGI. The CDR3: CATGLAGSYNEQFF. CDR3 DNA: TGTGCCACTGGACTAGCGGGCTCCTACAATGAGCAGTTCTTC.

The rearrangement joins TRBV5-1 to TRBJ2-1, with 8 bases aligning to TRBD2. The CDR3 runs 19 residues. CDR1 and CDR2 from the germline V gene are SGHRS and YFSETQ. V trimming: 0 bases; J trimming: 2 bases; junction bases outside the gene matches: 13. This chain's CDR3 is CASSLVGTSSGRAYNEQFF. The CDR3 coding sequence is TGCGCCAGCAGCTTGGTGGGCACTTCATCCGGGAGGGCCTACAATGAGCAGTTCTTC.

V and J are TRBV7-2 and TRBJ2-5, with TRBD1 identical over 9 bases. CDR1 is SGHTA and CDR2 is FQGNSA in the germline V gene. J gave up 5 bases and V 5 bases, and 9 bases lay outside the gene matches. The CDR3 consists of 15 residues. This chain's CDR3 is CASSTQQGALETQYF. The CDR3 DNA reads TGTGCCAGCAGCACACAACAGGGGGCGTTGGAGACCCAGTACTTC.

In DNA, the CDR3 is TGTGCCAGCAGCTTATCGGGTGGCTCTGGAAACACCATATATTTT. Translated: CASSLSGGSGNTIYF. The chain employs TRBV11-1 and TRBJ1-3; D unclear. CDR1 and CDR2 from the germline V gene are SGHAT and FQDESV (reference sequence). Trimming pared 2 bases from V and 0 bases from J, leaving 8 bases between. This CDR3 is built from 15 residues. Full variable domain (missing parts from reference TRBV11-1 and TRBJ1-3): EAEVAQSPRYKITEKSQAVAFWCDPISGHATLYWYRQILGQGPELLVQFQDESVVDDSQLPKDRFSAERLKGVDSTLKIQPAELGDSAMYLCASSLSGGSGNTIYFGEGSWLTVV.

The J gene is TRBJ2-7, the V gene TRBV28; 7 nucleotides line up with TRBD1. Per germline, CDR1 MDHEN and CDR2 SYDVKM. With 4 bases clipped from V and 4 bases from J, the junction kept 7 bases outside the gene matches. This CDR3 has 14 amino acids. In nucleotides, the CDR3 is TGTGCCAGCAGTTCTCCGGAGACAGGGTACGAGCAGTACTTC. Translated, it gives CASSSPETGYEQYF. Filled out from reference TRBV28 and TRBJ2-7, the complete variable domain reads DVKVTQSSRYLVKRTGEKVFLECVQDMDHENMFWYRQDPGLGLRLIYFSYDVKMKEKGDIPEGYSVSREKKERFSLILESASTNQTSMYLCASSSPETGYEQYFGPGTRLTVT.

A few counts support this clone. This rearrangement joins TRBV5-6 to TRBJ1-2; 11 bases map to TRBD1. The CDR3 runs to 15 residues. Germline V gene lookup returns CDR1 SGHDT and CDR2 YYEEEE. Unmatched junction bases numbered 5, after V lost 2 bases and J lost 5 bases. In nucleotides, the CDR3 is TGTGCCAGCAGCTTAGGACAGGGGGCTGGTTATGGCTACACCTTC. Its protein is CASSLGQGAGYGYTF.

The chain joins TRBV10-3 to TRBJ1-5; D uncertain. The CDR3 covers 13 residues. V was clipped by 5 bases and J by 0 bases, with 5 bases between them. Germline lookup yields CDR1 ENHRY and CDR2 SYGVKD. As DNA, the CDR3 is TGTGCCATCAGTAGAGTTAGCAATCAGCCCCAGCATTTT. This translates into CAISRVSNQPQHF.